This TCR beta chain was captured by sequencing in a study of cytomegalovirus exposure and HLA in healthy donors (dated by TCRdb to 2016 to 2017). About the full investigation: An earlier analysis of 587 of the donors reported about 300 Gb of sequence data and 117 million unique TCR beta sequences obtained from around 170 million T cells. About 280 gigabases of sequencing data and roughly 81 million unique TCR sequences made up an early release that covered some 640 HLA-typed donors. Among the roughly 410 genotyped donors, around 81% belonged to the genetic ancestry cluster associated with self-reported Caucasian donors. The study aimed to test whether signatures of past pathogen exposure could be identified by cataloging public T cell receptors. Using immunosequencing, the study profiled T cell repertoires from about 610 subjects and related those repertoires to cytomegalovirus serostatus. In addition to the first cohort of approximately 670 subjects, a separate validation cohort of 120 different subjects was used. To predict cytomegalovirus infection status, the study brought together high-throughput TCR immunosequencing, statistical association of individual TCRs with disease status, and machine learning. A later analysis re-analyzed previously published TCR beta repertoires from roughly 690 donors and added high-resolution HLA genotyping to study TCR occurrence patterns. In the later analysis, no new phenotypic data were used to find candidate immune exposures; instead, reliance was placed on TCR beta sequences and their occurrence across donors. An earlier analysis of around 640 of the donors used high-throughput TCR beta sequencing to judge whether each TCR beta V gene segment behaved as functional or pseudogenic. Donor age, sex, ethnicity and CMV serostatus were compiled alongside the repertoire data. In a later genetic analysis, genome-wide SNP genotypes for about 55% of the roughly 670 donors were used, and that subset was treated as a discovery cohort. All discovery cohort repertoires had been generated on a single sequencing platform. HLA typing covered class I and class II loci at four-digit resolution. The number of typed donors differed by locus: about 620-640 for A, B, C, DRB1 and DQB1; 500 to 550 for DQA1; 606 for DPA1; and roughly 470 for DPB1. Roughly five DR-DQ haplotypes were treated as single units for association and clustering because of strong linkage in the cohort. On average, around 240,000 unique TCR beta nucleotide sequences were sequenced per donor among some 420 genotyped donors of the cohort, with roughly 18% of those sequences being non-productive. Overall study outcomes, separate from this receptor: In a later analysis, most CMV-associated TCR beta chains were found to appear HLA-restricted, with HLA associations seemingly driven largely by CMV exposure. Immune exposure information for the cohort was limited to CMV serostatus. Linkage disequilibrium might explain the correlated functional status among segregating V segments, but an unknown experimental factor could not be ruled out. A further reported finding was that TCR beta sequences accurately predicted the HLA-A and HLA-B alleles for most subjects in the first cohort. Specific HLA alleles were associated with about 17,000 TCR beta sequences at a false discovery rate of 0.05 in a later analysis. A cluster of highly shared sequence variants was judged likely to be a technical artifact of the sequencing pipeline. In this cohort, only TCR beta chains were sequenced, and detectable features were limited by the absence of alpha or paired-chain data. The earlier analysis of 587 of the donors excluded around 17 rarely observed V segments, including chromosome 9 orphons, because counts were too low. Sequencing depth was assumed to be roughly uniform across donors in the presence/absence analyses, though that assumption may not hold. V-gene and J-gene trimming of TCR beta chains was associated with a missense DCLRE1C variant in a later genetic analysis, and the association was replicated in an independent cohort. When HLA alleles, especially DR and DQ, strongly co-occurred, TCR associations were difficult to assign to individual alleles. Broadly in line with IMGT annotations, most TCR beta V segments showed up in productive rearrangements about 87% or about 30% of the time in an earlier analysis of approximately 640 of the donors. A later analysis found that HLA-associated TCR beta chains were more clonally expanded and had lower generation probabilities than equally common non-associated chains. In a later genetic analysis, fewer N-insertions in productive TCRs were reported among donors in an Asian-associated ancestry cluster than the roughly 640-donor mean. Most TCR sequences were seen in very few donors, while some public TCRs were found in many individuals. It was suggested by the authors that the approach could potentially be generalized to other disease states and immunological phenotypes. The classifier was reported to diagnose cytomegalovirus status with high specificity and sensitivity in both the original cohort and the validation cohort. Because some donors lacked HLA typing at each locus, the association tests relied only on the typed subset. In vitro tests confirmed that a few of the cytomegalovirus-associated TCR beta chains recognize cytomegalovirus antigens. Several of the top co-occurrence clusters appeared to be linked to parvovirus B19, influenza, CMV and Epstein-Barr virus, according to a later analysis. In a later analysis, the rate of TCR association differed among HLA loci, with DRB1 alleles having the most associated TCRs and HLA-C alleles having the fewest. The study gave a list of over 150 TCR beta chains associated with cytomegalovirus.

The cohort comprised 670 or so healthy bone marrow donors. All cohort members were sampled while nominally healthy, although unrecorded immune exposures were likely present. The donor was CMV seronegative and was included in the group of several hundred seronegative cohort members. Every donor gave a peripheral blood sample, and the peripheral blood mononuclear cells from that sample were used for TCR beta sequencing. Genomic DNA extraction from the blood cell samples was performed with the Qiagen DNeasy Blood Extraction Kit. Library preparation employed the immunoSEQ multiplex PCR assay. For the multiplex PCR, a mixture combining 60 forward primers for TCR Vbeta segments and 13 reverse primers for TCR Jbeta segments was used. The CDR3 region of rearranged TCR beta genes was amplified from genomic DNA by a multiplex PCR assay. On the Illumina HiSeq System, the amplified TCR beta libraries were sequenced as 87-base-pair reads. Per the authors' processing: Across the 700 or so repertoires, a later analysis counted approximately 83 million unique TCR beta chains, roughly 11 million of which were shared by at least two donors. Raw reads were error-corrected and collapsed into unique sequences with a nearest-neighbor algorithm that merged closely related sequences to remove PCR and sequencing errors. V, D and J gene segments were assigned by aligning CDR3 sequences to IMGT reference sequences. Each retained sequence needed at least a six-nucleotide match to both a V gene segment and a J gene segment. A rearrangement was called productive if the CDR3 had no stop codons and remained in frame with V and J, and every other rearrangement was called non-productive. Following IMGT convention, CDR3 was defined as the stretch from the second conserved V-encoded cysteine to the conserved J-encoded phenylalanine. Sequences without an unambiguous match to a single V gene segment were excluded from the earlier analysis of about 600 of the donors. In an earlier analysis of around 600 of the donors, V segments were called functional above 56.7% productive rearrangements and were called segregating when the between-donor standard deviation exceeded 5%. A statistical classification framework was built to diagnose cytomegalovirus status from the catalog of TCR beta chain sequences. In a later analysis, TCR nucleotide sequences were compared against IMGT/GENE-DB human TR gene sequences so that V and J genes could be assigned. A later analysis assigned CDR3 sequences and most-parsimonious VDJ recombination scenarios with the TCRdist pipeline. In a later analysis, each TCR beta chain was defined by its CDR3 amino acid sequence together with its V-gene family, and reads lacking a unique V-gene family were excluded. A later analysis removed 592 highly shared, low-generation-probability nucleotide sequences to deal with suspected cross-contamination and a sequencing artifact. In a later analysis, a clonal expansion index for each public chain was calculated from normalized within-repertoire ranks of inferred template counts. A later analysis computed generation probabilities with a VDJ recombination model fitted to out-of-frame rearrangements, and checked the results against IGoR. A later analysis scored TCR-TCR, TCR-HLA and TCR-CMV co-occurrence with hypergeometric tests, applying a repertoire-size bias correction to TCR pairs. A later analysis estimated false discovery rates by permuting HLA or CMV assignments 20 times. A later analysis grouped co-occurring TCRs with DBSCAN, adding TCRdist sequence similarity when clustering within HLA-allele-positive subsets. Repertoires with fewer than 30,000 or more than 120,000 public chains, plus five repertoires with anomalous nucleotide sharing, were excluded from co-occurrence clustering. Imported from immuneACCESS, the table was reduced by TCRdb to in-frame sequences with V and J called. These copies leave out some clones; in studies compared against another copy, an unresolved V gene accounts for under half, and the cause of the remainder is not known. V and J calls and clone size are as listed in that table; D and trimming were resolved from the DNA. The sample yields roughly 200,000 clones; 70% to 90% were counted once. Around 0.31% of the sample is in the top ten clones.

A remark on this clone: The target of this receptor is not known. At one end, the junction sequence differs from germline, possibly due to a read error.

The sequence derives from a woman in her twenties or thirties in good health and CMV-seronegative. Sample: PBMCs.

The CDR3 amino acid sequence is: CASSSSGGPNTGELFF. The sequence in DNA is TGTGCTAGCAGCTCCTCTGGGGGCCCGAACACCGGGGAGCTGTTTTTT. The chain uses TRBV7-7 and TRBJ2-2, and the D gene may be TRBD1, 6 bases matching. The CDR3 contains 16 residues, cysteine and phenylalanine counted. The CDR3 DNA has 48 bases and is translated from base 1. CDR1 is given as SSHAT and CDR2 as FNYEAQ, both from the germline V gene (reference sequence).